Listed below are T cell receptor beta chains from one sample, sequenced in a study of blood T cell repertoires in COVID-19. Measured with immunoSEQ multiplex PCR; TCRdb has only the in-frame clones, and not every one. The sample contains some 110,000 clones, approximately 88% of which appear only once. The sample taken for sequencing was peripheral blood. The receptors here all came from a woman aged 65 to 85 with acute or convalescent COVID-19. The CDR3 runs from the conserved cysteine through the conserved F or W. Each record gives: V gene, D gene, J gene, clone size, CDR3 protein, CDR3 DNA. The D gene is left open where the match is weak. Expanded clones get a size class; other rows say once, few or many, or leave the size out.

TRBV28	-	TRBJ2-7	-	CASVWDGVRGEQYF	TGTGCCAGCGTTTGGGACGGGGTCCGGGGGGAGCAGTACTTC
TRBV15	-	TRBJ1-2	-	CATSGDTRDYGYTF	TGTGCCACCAGCGGGGACACAAGGGACTATGGCTACACCTTC
TRBV3-1/TRBV3-2	TRBD1	TRBJ1-6	once	CASSPLVQGAKTLHF	TGTGCCAGCAGCCCACTTGTACAGGGGGCGAAAACCCTCCACTTT
TRBV2	-	TRBJ2-7	-	CASRGTGSSYEQYF	TGTGCCAGCAGGGGGACTGGTAGCTCCTACGAGCAGTACTTC
TRBV25-1	-	TRBJ2-6	-	CASSDPTGTGANVLTF	TGTGCCAGCAGTGACCCTACAGGGACTGGGGCCAACGTCCTGACTTTC
TRBV6-5	-	TRBJ2-7	-	CASSYSNGRNYEQYF	TGTGCCAGCAGTTACTCGAACGGCAGGAACTACGAGCAGTACTTC
TRBV19	-	TRBJ2-7	-	CASSIEAQSYEQYF	TGTGCCAGTAGTATAGAGGCCCAGTCCTACGAGCAGTACTTC
TRBV6-5	TRBD1	TRBJ2-5	-	CASSSMGQGVETQYF	TGTGCCAGCAGTTCTATGGGACAGGGCGTAGAGACCCAGTACTTC
TRBV19	TRBD1	TRBJ2-2	few	CASSMKGASGELFF	TGTGCCAGTAGTATGAAGGGGGCCTCCGGGGAGCTGTTTTTT
TRBV6-5	TRBD1	TRBJ1-1	-	CASSTGQGRTEAFF	TGTGCCAGCAGTACGGGACAGGGGAGGACTGAAGCTTTCTTT
TRBV11-3	-	TRBJ2-7	-	CASSSSPYEQYF	TGTGCCAGCAGCTCGTCTCCCTACGAGCAGTACTTC
TRBV6-6	TRBD1	TRBJ2-2	-	CASLPGQISNTGELFF	TGTGCCAGCCTCCCGGGACAGATATCGAACACCGGGGAGCTGTTTTTT
TRBV7-3	TRBD1	TRBJ2-7	-	CASSYSGGSYEQYF	TGTGCCAGCAGCTATTCAGGGGGCTCCTACGAGCAGTACTTC
TRBV9	-	TRBJ2-1	few	CASSTRQDFLVEQFF	TGTGCCAGCAGCACCCGACAGGATTTCTTGGTAGAGCAGTTCTTC
TRBV7-9	-	TRBJ2-7	-	CASSLFGGSSYEQYF	TGTGCCAGCAGCTTATTTGGAGGGAGCTCCTACGAGCAGTACTTC
TRBV7-8	TRBD2	TRBJ2-7	-	CASSFGRGEGYEQYF	TGTGCCAGCAGCTTTGGGCGGGGGGAAGGATACGAGCAGTACTTC
TRBV4-1	-	TRBJ2-7	-	CASSPYTTRTYEQYF	TGCGCCAGCAGCCCCTACACGACTAGAACCTACGAGCAGTACTTC
TRBV4-1	TRBD1	TRBJ1-4	-	CASSHETGGVRKLFF	TGCGCCAGCAGCCACGAGACAGGGGGCGTGAGGAAACTGTTTTTT
TRBV19	-	TRBJ2-2	-	CASSIPGGELFF	TGTGCCAGTAGTATTCCAGGCGGGGAGCTGTTTTTT
TRBV7-2	-	TRBJ2-3	-	CASRRGGPRADTQYF	TGTGCCAGCAGGAGGGGGGGGCCTAGGGCAGATACGCAGTATTTT
TRBV19	-	TRBJ2-3	-	CASSVSRDTITDTQYF	TGTGCCAGTAGTGTTAGCCGGGACACCATCACAGATACGCAGTATTTT
TRBV5-1	-	TRBJ2-5	once	CASSLVEGETQYF	TGCGCCAGCAGCTTGGTGGAGGGGGAGACCCAGTACTTC
TRBV7-2	-	TRBJ2-1	-	CASSLGDAGSEQFF	TGTGCCAGCAGCTTAGGCGATGCGGGCAGCGAGCAGTTCTTC
TRBV19	-	TRBJ1-2	few	CASRTTANHINYGYTF	TGTGCCAGTAGAACTACGGCCAACCATATTAACTATGGCTACACCTTC
TRBV7-9	-	TRBJ2-7	-	CASSFNTEYEQYF	TGTGCCAGCAGCTTTAACACGGAGTACGAGCAGTACTTC
TRBV5-1	TRBD1	TRBJ1-4	-	CASSLDRGAEKLFF	TGCGCCAGCAGCCTTGACAGGGGAGCTGAAAAACTGTTTTTT
TRBV9	TRBD1	TRBJ2-7	-	CASSVGLDRGYEQYF	TGTGCCAGCAGCGTAGGGCTGGACAGGGGCTACGAGCAGTACTTC
TRBV6-5	-	TRBJ2-5	-	CASSYAGPQETQYF	TGTGCCAGCAGTTACGCAGGGCCCCAAGAGACCCAGTACTTC
TRBV5-4	TRBD1	TRBJ2-1	-	CASSLGTGDYNEQFF	TGTGCCAGCAGCTTGGGCACAGGGGATTACAATGAGCAGTTCTTC
TRBV11-2	-	TRBJ1-2	-	CASSLGGAAANYGYTF	TGTGCCAGCAGCTTAGGCGGGGCAGCAGCTAACTATGGCTACACCTTC
TRBV9	-	TRBJ1-1	-	CASSVASFPAGITEAFF	TGTGCCAGCAGCGTAGCAAGTTTCCCAGCAGGGATCACTGAAGCTTTCTTT
TRBV19	-	TRBJ1-3	-	CASSLSATGDSGNTIYF	TGTGCCAGTAGTCTCTCGGCTACAGGTGACTCTGGAAACACCATATATTTT
TRBV7-9	TRBD2	TRBJ2-7	-	CASSPSGSFAGEQYF	TGTGCCAGCAGTCCTAGCGGGAGCTTCGCTGGCGAGCAGTACTTC
TRBV5-5	-	TRBJ2-7	few	CASSLAGGSYEQYF	TGTGCCAGCAGCTTGGCAGGGGGGTCCTACGAGCAGTACTTC
TRBV18	TRBD1	TRBJ2-7	-	CASRRTGRYEQYF	TGTGCCAGCAGAAGGACAGGGAGGTACGAGCAGTACTTC
TRBV28	TRBD2	TRBJ2-1	-	CASSSSGRARNEQFF	TGTGCCAGCAGCTCCAGCGGGAGGGCCCGGAATGAGCAGTTCTTC
TRBV27	-	TRBJ2-2	once	CASSLRVGWTGELFF	TGTGCCAGCAGTTTACGGGTGGGTTGGACCGGGGAGCTGTTTTTT
TRBV19	TRBD1	TRBJ1-2	-	CASPNDRGPYGYTF	TGTGCCAGTCCGAATGACAGGGGGCCCTATGGCTACACCTTC
TRBV7-9	-	TRBJ1-2	-	CASSLDTGSNYGYTF	TGTGCCAGCAGCTTAGATACAGGGTCTAACTATGGCTACACCTTC
TRBV18	TRBD1	TRBJ2-7	-	CASSPPGQGAYEQYF	TGTGCCAGCTCTCCACCGGGACAGGGGGCCTACGAGCAGTACTTC
TRBV6-5	TRBD1	TRBJ1-4	once	CASSLGTDEKLFF	TGTGCCAGCAGTTTAGGGACAGATGAAAAACTGTTTTTT
TRBV18	-	TRBJ1-1	-	CASSSDGASYEAFF	TGTGCCAGCTCATCCGACGGAGCCTCATATGAAGCTTTCTTT
TRBV5-1	TRBD2	TRBJ2-5	-	CASSRGASGSIETQYF	TGCGCCAGCAGCCGTGGGGCTAGCGGGAGTATTGAGACCCAGTACTTC
TRBV28	-	TRBJ1-2	-	CASSLSHNIYGYTF	TGTGCCAGCAGTTTATCCCATAACATCTATGGCTACACCTTC
TRBV3-1/TRBV3-2	TRBD1	TRBJ1-5	-	CASSLGTGGNQPQHF	TGTGCCAGCAGCCTTGGGACAGGAGGCAATCAGCCCCAGCATTTT
TRBV5-4	-	TRBJ2-1	once	CASSLDLADAYNEQFF	TGTGCCAGCAGCTTGGACTTAGCGGATGCCTACAATGAGCAGTTCTTC
TRBV4-1	TRBD2	TRBJ2-3	-	CASRVTSGGADTQYF	TGCGCCAGCAGGGTGACTAGCGGGGGGGCCGATACGCAGTATTTT
TRBV10-3	TRBD1	TRBJ2-3	once	CASSGQLTDTQYF	TGTGCCAGCTCGGGACAGTTAACAGATACGCAGTATTTT
TRBV5-6	-	TRBJ1-4	-	CASSLGANEKLFF	TGTGCCAGCAGCTTGGGAGCGAATGAAAAACTGTTTTTT
TRBV6-6	-	TRBJ2-7	-	CASSSQGYEQYF	TGTGCCAGCAGTTCACAGGGTTACGAGCAGTACTTC
TRBV5-1	TRBD2	TRBJ2-1	-	CASSPQRGGRDEQFF	TGCGCCAGCAGCCCCCAACGGGGGGGCAGGGATGAGCAGTTCTTC
TRBV18	TRBD2	TRBJ2-1	few	CASSPPSGDVYNEQFF	TGTGCCAGCTCACCACCGAGCGGGGATGTCTACAATGAGCAGTTCTTC
TRBV11-2	-	TRBJ1-5	once	CASSPGGYNQPQHF	TGTGCCAGCAGCCCGGGAGGGTATAATCAGCCCCAGCATTTT
TRBV2	-	TRBJ1-1	-	CASSEARGIGNTEAFF	TGTGCCAGCAGTGAAGCAAGAGGGATCGGAAACACTGAAGCTTTCTTT
TRBV5-1	-	TRBJ2-7	-	CASSSETGIRLVF	TGCGCCAGCAGCTCCGAAACAGGGATAAGGCTCGTCTTC
TRBV7-3	TRBD1	TRBJ1-1	-	CASSLRTPGQGAGEAFF	TGTGCCAGCAGCTTAAGGACCCCGGGACAGGGGGCAGGTGAAGCTTTCTTT